Below are 20 T cell receptor beta chains sequenced from a single sample in a study of blood T cells in healthy people across ages. The authors ran a second PCR of 7 to 11 cycles using a sample-barcoded 5' primer and a J-beta primer mix. TCRdb passed the 5' RACE reads through MiXCR, listing each CDR3 protein once. The table has some 780,000 distinct CDR3 sequences, approximately 53% seen once. The sequencing sample was made of blood. The receptors here all came from a middle-aged man in good health.

The rearrangement uses TRBV29-1 and TRBJ1-1; D not certain. The germline CDR1 and CDR2 sequences are SQVTM and ANQGSEA. V lost 5 bases, J lost 7 bases, and 8 bases lay in between. There are 10 residues in the CDR3. The CDR3 loop is CSVFSGEAFF. In DNA, the CDR3 is TGCAGCGTTTTCTCCGGTGAAGCTTTCTTT.

CDR3 sequence (DNA): TGTGCCAGCACTGGGGCCAGGGCCGAGGGGCCCCAGCATTTT. It codes for CASTGARAEGPQHF. The chain couples TRBV2 to TRBJ1-5; maybe TRBD1 (5 bases). Germline V gene lookup returns CDR1 SNHLY and CDR2 FYNNEI. Trimming pared 7 bases from V and 9 bases from J, leaving 19 bases between. The CDR3 contains 14 residues.

This clonotype was observed a handful of times. The chain carries TRBV11-3 and TRBJ1-1; D uncertain. Looked up from germline, CDR1 is SGHNT and CDR2 is YENEEA. The length of the CDR3 is 12 residues. V was cut by 6 bases and J by 8 bases, with 13 bases left in between. CDR3 in amino acids: CASRTELREAFF. CDR3 DNA sequence: TGTGCCAGCAGAACCGAACTCAGGGAAGCTTTCTTT.

This sequence joins TRBV4-1 and TRBJ2-3, with a weak D call TRBD1 (6 bases). Germline assignment: CDR1 MGHRA and CDR2 YSYEKL. Trimming left V 0 bases short and J 2 bases short, with 9 bases between. The CDR3 is made up of 15 amino acids. In DNA form, the CDR3 reads TGCGCCAGCAGCCAAGATTCAGGGGCCACAGATACGCAGTATTTT. Translated, it gives CASSQDSGATDTQYF.

This clonotype was found a few times. The V and J genes are TRBV7-3 and TRBJ2-1; D might be TRBD1 (5 bases). Looked up from germline, CDR1 is SGHTA and CDR2 is FQGTGA. V was shortened by 1 base and J by 3 bases, with 13 bases between the two germline ends. There are 16 residues in the CDR3. The CDR3 reads CASSLRGRVNYNEQFF. The CDR3 coding sequence is TGTGCCAGCAGCTTAAGGGGCAGGGTGAACTACAATGAGCAGTTCTTC.

A remark on this clonotype: One base away lies a much larger clone, so this may be a sequencing read error. The gene calls are TRBV7-2 and TRBJ2-3, with 9 bases lining up with TRBD2. This CDR3 is 15 amino acids long. Germline V gene sequence: CDR1 SGHTA, CDR2 FQGNSA. CDR3 DNA sequence: TGTGCCAGCACCGATAGCGGGGGTAACACAGGTACGCAGTATTTT. Its protein is CASTDSGGNTGTQYF.

The chain joins TRBV5-1 to TRBJ2-1; 9 positions agree with TRBD2. Germline V lookup: CDR1 SGHRS, CDR2 YFSETQ. Germline trimming cut 7 bases from V and 1 base from J; bases unmatched to any gene: 24. This CDR3 is 21 amino acids long. CDR3: CASRQFRGQTSGRFSYNEQFF. CDR3 nucleotides: TGCGCCAGCCGACAATTCAGGGGACAGACTAGCGGACGATTTTCCTACAATGAGCAGTTCTTC.

This clonotype was recorded a few times. The rearrangement joins TRBV3-1 to TRBJ2-7, with 8 bases matching TRBD2. V was pared by 5 bases and J by 5 bases, with 8 bases of the junction left unmatched. CDR1 LGHDT and CDR2 YNNKEL come from the germline V gene (reference sequence). There are 14 residues in the CDR3. The CDR3 here is CASSWGLGNDEQYF. The CDR3 DNA reads TGTGCCAGCAGCTGGGGACTAGGTAACGACGAGCAGTACTTC.

Of note for this clonotype: One base away lies a much larger clone, so this may be a sequencing read error. The chain links TRBV5-1 to TRBJ2-5; 7 bases align to TRBD2. Near its end, the DNA agrees better with TRBJ2-7, so the J call may be wrong. The CDR3 loop spans 16 amino acids. Germline V CDR1 and CDR2: SGHRS, YFSETQ. In DNA, the CDR3 is TGCACCAGCAGCTCCGAGGGCAGGGACTACTCCTACGAGCAGTACTTC. Translating gives CTSSSEGRDYSYEQYF.

This clonotype was found once. The chain has TRBV12-3 or TRBV12-4 and TRBJ2-3; no clear D gene. V was shortened by 8 bases and J by 11 bases, with 17 bases between the two germline ends. This CDR3 is 12 amino acids long. The CDR3 reads CASAVATDVQYF. The CDR3 DNA reads as TGTGCCAGCGCCGTAGCAACAGATGTGCAGTATTTT.

The rearrangement joins TRBV6-5 to TRBJ1-1; D remains ambiguous. The CDR3 consists of 13 residues. V lost 0 bases and J lost 5, with 7 bases in between. Germline V gene sequence: CDR1 MNHEY, CDR2 SVGAGI. CDR3 region: CASSYSGPTEAFF. CDR3 nucleotides: TGTGCCAGCAGTTACTCGGGTCCAACTGAAGCTTTCTTT.

The chain couples TRBV20-1 to TRBJ1-1; D gene unclear. CDR3 size: 11 residues. Germline V gives CDR1 DFQATT, CDR2 SNEGSKA (reference sequence). The ends were cut back, 3 bases at V and 7 bases at J, with 9 bases in the middle. The CDR3 protein is CSASFHNEAFF. The CDR3 nucleotides are TGCAGTGCTAGCTTCCACAATGAAGCTTTCTTT.

This clonotype showed up many times. The chain couples TRBV5-1 to TRBJ1-2; TRBD1 matches 7 bases. Unmatched junction bases numbered 4, after V lost 0 bases and J lost 2 bases. The CDR3 spans 15 residues. CDR1 SGHRS and CDR2 YFSETQ come from the germline V gene. CDR3 in amino acids: CASSLGGQLNYGYTF. In nucleotides, the CDR3 is TGCGCCAGCAGCTTGGGGGGACAGCTCAACTATGGCTACACCTTC. Supplemented by reference TRBV5-1 and TRBJ1-2, the full variable domain reads KAGVTQTPRYLIKTRGQQVTLSCSPISGHRSVSWYQQTPGQGLQFLFEYFSETQRNKGNFPGRFSGRQFSNSRSEMNVSTLELGDSALYLCASSLGGQLNYGYTFGSGTRLTVV.

The chain combines TRBV20-1 with TRBJ2-3; no firm D call. Germline V gives CDR1 DFQATT, CDR2 SNEGSKA (reference sequence). Trimming took 1 base from V and 2 from J, leaving 7 bases between them. The length of the CDR3 is 13 residues. The CDR3 DNA follows: TGCAGTGCTAGAGTCGGATTCACAGATACGCAGTATTTT. Translating gives CSARVGFTDTQYF.

Only a few counts were recorded for this clonotype. The V and J genes are TRBV20-1 and TRBJ2-1; D gene unclear. CDR3 length: 10 residues. Looked up from germline, CDR1 is DFQATT and CDR2 is SNEGSKA (reference sequence). Trimming removed 5 bases from V and 5 bases from J, with 4 bases in between. The CDR3 loop is CSAADNEQFF. The CDR3 DNA is TGCAGTGCTGCGGACAATGAGCAGTTCTTC.

The chain employs TRBV3-1 and TRBJ2-3; unclear D gene. Per germline, CDR1 LGHDT and CDR2 YNNKEL (reference sequence). CDR3 length: 15 amino acids. Trimming pared 1 base from V and 5 bases from J, leaving 13 bases between. In DNA, the CDR3 is TGTGCCAGCAGCCAAGGCCCTGATTCAAGAGATACGCAGTATTTT. It encodes CASSQGPDSRDTQYF.

This clonotype was seen a single time. The chain combines TRBV12-3 or TRBV12-4 with TRBJ2-7; 9 bases fit TRBD2. The J call may be mistaken, given a closer DNA end match to TRBJ2-5. The CDR3 contains 15 residues. CDR3 bases: TGTGCCAGCAGTTTTAGCGGGGGAACAATGGAGACCCAGTACTTC. This codes for CASSFSGGTMETQYF.

This clonotype was seen a few times. The V gene is TRBV29-1, the J gene TRBJ2-3; 12 bases are shared with TRBD2. Germline CDR1 reads SQVTM; CDR2 reads ANQGSEA. Trimming cost V 2 bases and J 2 bases; bases outside gene matches: 8. The length of the CDR3 is 17 residues. CDR3 sequence (DNA): TGCAGCGTTGAACGGTCCCTAGCGGGGGGGATCACAGATACGCAGTATTTT. Amino acid sequence: CSVERSLAGGITDTQYF.

This rearrangement joins TRBV7-2 to TRBJ2-7; D uncertain. The J call may be faulty, since TRBJ2-5 better matches the DNA end. Germline CDR1 SGHTA, CDR2 FQGNSA. CDR3 length: 15 residues. This CDR3 reads CASSLAWGQDGTQYF. The CDR3 nucleotides are TGTGCCAGCAGCTTAGCGTGGGGTCAGGATGGGACCCAGTACTTC.

This clonotype was detected a few times. The rearrangement links TRBV28 to TRBJ1-1; weak D call: TRBD1 (5 bases). CDR1 and CDR2 (germline): MDHEN, SYDVKM. The CDR3 has 12 residues. With 5 bases removed from V and 4 bases from J, the gap between germline ends came to 8 bases. The CDR3 protein is CASSPGGTEAFF. Here the CDR3 DNA reads TGTGCCAGCAGTCCGGGGGGCACTGAAGCTTTCTTT.